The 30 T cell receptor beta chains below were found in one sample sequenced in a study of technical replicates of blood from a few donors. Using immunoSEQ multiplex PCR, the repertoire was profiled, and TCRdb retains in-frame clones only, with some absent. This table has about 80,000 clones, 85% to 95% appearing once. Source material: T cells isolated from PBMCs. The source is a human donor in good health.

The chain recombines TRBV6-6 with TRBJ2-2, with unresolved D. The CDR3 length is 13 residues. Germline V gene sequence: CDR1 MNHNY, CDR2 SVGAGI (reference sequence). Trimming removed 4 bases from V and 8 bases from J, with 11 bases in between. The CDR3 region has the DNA TGTGCCAGCAGTTGGTCAATAGTTGGGGAGCTGTTTTTT. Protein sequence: CASSWSIVGELFF.

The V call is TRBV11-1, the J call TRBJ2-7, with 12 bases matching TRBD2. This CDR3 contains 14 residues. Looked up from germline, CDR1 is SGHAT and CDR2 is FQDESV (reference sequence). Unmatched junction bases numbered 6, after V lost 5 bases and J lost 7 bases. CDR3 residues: CASSRLAGAGEQYF. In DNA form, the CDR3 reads TGTGCCAGCAGCCGACTAGCGGGAGCAGGTGAGCAGTACTTC.

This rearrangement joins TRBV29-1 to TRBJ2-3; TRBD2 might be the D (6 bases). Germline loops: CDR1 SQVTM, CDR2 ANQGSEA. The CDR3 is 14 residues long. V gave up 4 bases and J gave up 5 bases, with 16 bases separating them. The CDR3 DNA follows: TGCAGCGTTGCATGGGACTGGATAATAGATACGCAGTATTTT. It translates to CSVAWDWIIDTQYF.

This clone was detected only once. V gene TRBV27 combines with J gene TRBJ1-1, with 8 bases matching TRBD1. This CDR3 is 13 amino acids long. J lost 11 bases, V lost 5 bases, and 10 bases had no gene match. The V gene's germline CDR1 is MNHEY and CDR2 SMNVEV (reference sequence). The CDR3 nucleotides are TGTGCCAGCAGTCCAATCGACAGGGGTTTGGCTTTCTTT. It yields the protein CASSPIDRGLAFF.

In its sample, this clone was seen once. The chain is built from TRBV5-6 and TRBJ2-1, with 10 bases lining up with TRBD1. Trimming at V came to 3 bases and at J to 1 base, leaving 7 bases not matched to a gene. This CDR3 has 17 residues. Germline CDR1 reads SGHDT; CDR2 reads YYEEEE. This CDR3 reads CASSSWTGGISYNEQFF. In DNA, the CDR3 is TGTGCCAGCAGCTCCTGGACAGGGGGAATATCCTACAATGAGCAGTTCTTC.

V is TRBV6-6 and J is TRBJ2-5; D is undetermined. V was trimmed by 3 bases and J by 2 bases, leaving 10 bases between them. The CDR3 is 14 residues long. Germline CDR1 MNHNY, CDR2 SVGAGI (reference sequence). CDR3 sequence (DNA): TGTGCCAGCAGTTATGGCGGAAGTCAAGAGACCCAGTACTTC. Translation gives CASSYGGSQETQYF.

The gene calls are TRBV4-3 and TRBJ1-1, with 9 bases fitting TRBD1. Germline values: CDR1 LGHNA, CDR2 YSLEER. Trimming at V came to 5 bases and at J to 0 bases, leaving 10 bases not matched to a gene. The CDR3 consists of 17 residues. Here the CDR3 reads CASSIGQGFLMNTEAFF. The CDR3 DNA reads TGCGCCAGCAGCATCGGACAGGGGTTCCTGATGAACACTGAAGCTTTCTTT.

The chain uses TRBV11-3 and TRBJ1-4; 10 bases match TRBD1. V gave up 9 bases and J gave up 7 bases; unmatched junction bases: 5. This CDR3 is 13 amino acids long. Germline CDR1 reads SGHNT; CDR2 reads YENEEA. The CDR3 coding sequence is TGTGCCAGACCGACAGGGGGCAGTGAAAAACTGTTTTTT. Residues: CARPTGGSEKLFF.

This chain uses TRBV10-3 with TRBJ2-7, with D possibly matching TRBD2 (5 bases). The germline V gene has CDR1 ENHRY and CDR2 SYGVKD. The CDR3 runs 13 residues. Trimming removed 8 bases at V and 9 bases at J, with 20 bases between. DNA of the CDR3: TGTGCCATCTCTCCAGCGGATCCGCCGGGGCAGTACTTC. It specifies CAISPADPPGQYF.

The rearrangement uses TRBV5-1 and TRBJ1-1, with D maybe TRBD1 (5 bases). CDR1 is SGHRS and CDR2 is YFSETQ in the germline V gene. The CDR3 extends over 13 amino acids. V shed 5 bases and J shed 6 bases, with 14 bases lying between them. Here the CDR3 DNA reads TGCGCCAGCAGAAACGCAGGGTACTCTGAAGCTTTCTTT. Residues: CASRNAGYSEAFF.

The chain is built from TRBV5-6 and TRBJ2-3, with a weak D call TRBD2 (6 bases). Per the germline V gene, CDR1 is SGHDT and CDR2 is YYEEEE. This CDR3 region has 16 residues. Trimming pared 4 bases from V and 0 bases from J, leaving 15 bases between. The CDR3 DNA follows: TGTGCCAGCAGCGTGATTAGCGGACTTAGCACAGATACGCAGTATTTT. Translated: CASSVISGLSTDTQYF.

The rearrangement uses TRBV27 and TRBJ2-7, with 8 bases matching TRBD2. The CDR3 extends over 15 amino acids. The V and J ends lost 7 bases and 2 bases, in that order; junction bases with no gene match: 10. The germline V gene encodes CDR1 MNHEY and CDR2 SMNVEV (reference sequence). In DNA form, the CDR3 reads TGTGCCAGCACCTCTAGCGGGTATACGCCCTACGAGCAGTACTTC. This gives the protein CASTSSGYTPYEQYF.

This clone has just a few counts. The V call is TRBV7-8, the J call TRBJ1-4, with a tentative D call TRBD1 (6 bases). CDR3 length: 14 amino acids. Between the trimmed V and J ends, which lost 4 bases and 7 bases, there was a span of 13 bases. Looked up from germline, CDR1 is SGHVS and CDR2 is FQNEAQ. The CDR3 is CASSSLTGSEKLFF. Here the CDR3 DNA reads TGTGCCAGCAGCTCCCTGACAGGTAGTGAAAAACTGTTTTTT. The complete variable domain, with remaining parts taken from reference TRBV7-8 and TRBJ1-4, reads GAGVSQSPRYKVAKRGQDVALRCDPISGHVSLFWYQQALGQGPEFLTYFQNEAQLDKSGLPSDRFFAERPEGSVSTLKIQRTQQEDSAVYLCASSSLTGSEKLFFGSGTQLSVL.

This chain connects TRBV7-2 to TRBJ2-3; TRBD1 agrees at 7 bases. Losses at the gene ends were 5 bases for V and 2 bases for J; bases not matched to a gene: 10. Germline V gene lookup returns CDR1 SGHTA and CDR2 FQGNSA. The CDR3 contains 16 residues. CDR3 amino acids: CASSIPRQGYTDTQYF. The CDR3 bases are TGTGCCAGCAGCATCCCGCGACAGGGCTACACAGATACGCAGTATTTT.

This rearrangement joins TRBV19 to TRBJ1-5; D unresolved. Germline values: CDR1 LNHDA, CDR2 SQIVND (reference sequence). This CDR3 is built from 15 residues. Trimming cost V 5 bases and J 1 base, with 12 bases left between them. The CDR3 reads CASSDRPGSNQPQHF. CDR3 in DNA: TGTGCCAGTAGTGACCGTCCCGGGAGCAATCAGCCCCAGCATTTT. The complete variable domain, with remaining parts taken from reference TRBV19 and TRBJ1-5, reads DGGITQSPKYLFRKEGQNVTLSCEQNLNHDAMYWYRQDPGQGLRLIYYSQIVNDFQKGDIAEGYSVSREKKESFPLTVTSAQKNPTAFYLCASSDRPGSNQPQHFGDGTRLSIL.

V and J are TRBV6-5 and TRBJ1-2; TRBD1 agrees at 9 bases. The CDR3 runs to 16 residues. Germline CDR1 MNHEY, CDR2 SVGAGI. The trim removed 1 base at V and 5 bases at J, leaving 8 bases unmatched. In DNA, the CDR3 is TGTGCCAGCAGTTACTTGGGGTTGGGACAGGGTTATGGCTACACCTTC. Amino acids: CASSYLGLGQGYGYTF.

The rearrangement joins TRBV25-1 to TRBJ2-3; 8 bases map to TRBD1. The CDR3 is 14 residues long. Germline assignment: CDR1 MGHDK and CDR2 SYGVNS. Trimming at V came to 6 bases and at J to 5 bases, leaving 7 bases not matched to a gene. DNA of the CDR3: TGTGCCAGCAGGAAGGACAGGGAGAGAGATACGCAGTATTTT. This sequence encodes CASRKDRERDTQYF.

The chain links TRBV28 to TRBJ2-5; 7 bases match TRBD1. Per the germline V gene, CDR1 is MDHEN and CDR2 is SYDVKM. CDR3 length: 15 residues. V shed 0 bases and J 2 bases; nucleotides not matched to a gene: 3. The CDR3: CASSLWGTEQETQYF. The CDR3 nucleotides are TGTGCCAGCAGTTTATGGGGGACAGAACAAGAGACCCAGTACTTC. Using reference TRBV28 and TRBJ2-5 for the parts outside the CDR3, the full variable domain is DVKVTQSSRYLVKRTGEKVFLECVQDMDHENMFWYRQDPGLGLRLIYFSYDVKMKEKGDIPEGYSVSREKKERFSLILESASTNQTSMYLCASSLWGTEQETQYFGPGTRLLVL.

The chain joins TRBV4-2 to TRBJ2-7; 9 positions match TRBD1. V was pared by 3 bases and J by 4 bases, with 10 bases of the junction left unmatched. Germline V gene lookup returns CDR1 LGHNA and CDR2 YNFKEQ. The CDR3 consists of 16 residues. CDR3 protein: CASSHVFTGGTYEQYF. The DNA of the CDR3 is TGTGCCAGCAGCCACGTTTTTACAGGGGGCACGTACGAGCAGTACTTC.

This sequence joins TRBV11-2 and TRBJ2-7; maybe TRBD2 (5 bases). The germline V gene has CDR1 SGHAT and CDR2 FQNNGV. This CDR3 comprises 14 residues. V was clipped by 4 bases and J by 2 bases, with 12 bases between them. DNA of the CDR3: TGTGCCAGCAGCTACGGCTCGGGGACCTACGAGCAGTACTTC. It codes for CASSYGSGTYEQYF. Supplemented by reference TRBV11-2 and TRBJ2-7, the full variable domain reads EAGVAQSPRYKIIEKRQSVAFWCNPISGHATLYWYQQILGQGPKLLIQFQNNGVVDDSQLPKDRFSAERLKGVDSTLKIQPAKLEDSAVYLCASSYGSGTYEQYFGPGTRLTVT.

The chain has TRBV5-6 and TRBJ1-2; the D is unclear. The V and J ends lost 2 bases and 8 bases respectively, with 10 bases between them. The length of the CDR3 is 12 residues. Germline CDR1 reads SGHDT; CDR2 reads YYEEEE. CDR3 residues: CASSLTASGYTF. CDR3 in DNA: TGTGCCAGCAGCTTAACCGCTAGCGGCTACACCTTC. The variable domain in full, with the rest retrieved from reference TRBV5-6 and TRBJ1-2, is DAGVTQSPTHLIKTRGQQVTLRCSPKSGHDTVSWYQQALGQGPQFIFQYYEEEERQRGNFPDRFSGHQFPNYSSELNVNALLLGDSALYLCASSLTASGYTFGSGTRLTVV.

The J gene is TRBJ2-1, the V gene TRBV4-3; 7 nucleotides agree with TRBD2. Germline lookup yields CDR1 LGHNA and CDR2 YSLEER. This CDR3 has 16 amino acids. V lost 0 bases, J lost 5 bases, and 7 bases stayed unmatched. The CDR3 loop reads CASSQEWREINNEQFF. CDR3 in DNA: TGCGCCAGCAGCCAAGAATGGCGGGAGATCAACAATGAGCAGTTCTTC.

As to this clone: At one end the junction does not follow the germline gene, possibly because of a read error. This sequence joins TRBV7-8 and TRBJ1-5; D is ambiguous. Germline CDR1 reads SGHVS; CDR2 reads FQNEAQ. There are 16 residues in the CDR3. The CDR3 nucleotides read TGTGCCAGCAACTTAGAATCCAGGCCCGGCTTCGTGCCCCAGCATTTT. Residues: CASNLESRPGFVPQHF.

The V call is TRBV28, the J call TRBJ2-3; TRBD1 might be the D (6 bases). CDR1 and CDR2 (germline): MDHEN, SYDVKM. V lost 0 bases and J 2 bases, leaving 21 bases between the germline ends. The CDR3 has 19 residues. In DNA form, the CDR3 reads TGTGCCAGCAGTTTATGGCCAATACAAGGGGGATTTTTCACAGATACGCAGTATTTT. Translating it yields CASSLWPIQGGFFTDTQYF.

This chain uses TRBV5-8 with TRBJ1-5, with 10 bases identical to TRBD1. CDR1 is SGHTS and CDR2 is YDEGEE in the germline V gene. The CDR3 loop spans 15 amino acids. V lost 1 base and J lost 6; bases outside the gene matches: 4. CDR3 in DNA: TGTGCCAGCAGCTTGTCAGGGACAGGGGTTCAGCCCCAGCATTTT. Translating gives CASSLSGTGVQPQHF.

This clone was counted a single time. The CDR3 DNA reads as TGTGCCAGCAGCCTGGGACTAGCGACCGACGAGCAGTACTTC. It is translated as CASSLGLATDEQYF. The chain recombines TRBV5-4 with TRBJ2-7; TRBD2 matches at 10 bases. Germline CDR1 is SGHNT and CDR2 is YYREEE (reference sequence). The CDR3 sequence is 14 residues long. V shed 4 bases and J 5 bases; nucleotides not matched to a gene: 6.

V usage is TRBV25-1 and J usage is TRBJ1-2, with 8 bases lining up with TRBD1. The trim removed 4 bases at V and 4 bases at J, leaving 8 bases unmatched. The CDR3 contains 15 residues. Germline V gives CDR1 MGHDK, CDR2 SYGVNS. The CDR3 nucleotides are TGTGCCAGCAGTGTTACAGGGGGAAACCCCTATGGCTACACCTTC. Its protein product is CASSVTGGNPYGYTF.

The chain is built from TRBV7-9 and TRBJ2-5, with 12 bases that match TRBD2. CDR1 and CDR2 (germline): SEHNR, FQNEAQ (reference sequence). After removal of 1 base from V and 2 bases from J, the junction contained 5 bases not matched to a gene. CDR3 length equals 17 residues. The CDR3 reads CASSLGVLAGGQETQYF. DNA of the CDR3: TGTGCCAGCAGCTTAGGGGTCCTAGCGGGAGGGCAAGAGACCCAGTACTTC.

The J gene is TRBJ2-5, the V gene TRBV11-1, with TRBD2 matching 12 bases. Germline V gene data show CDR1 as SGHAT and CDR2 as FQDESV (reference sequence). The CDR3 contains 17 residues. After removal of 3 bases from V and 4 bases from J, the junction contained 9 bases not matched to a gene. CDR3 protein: CASSFRLAGASGETQYF. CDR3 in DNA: TGTGCCAGCAGCTTCAGACTAGCGGGAGCATCGGGAGAGACCCAGTACTTC.

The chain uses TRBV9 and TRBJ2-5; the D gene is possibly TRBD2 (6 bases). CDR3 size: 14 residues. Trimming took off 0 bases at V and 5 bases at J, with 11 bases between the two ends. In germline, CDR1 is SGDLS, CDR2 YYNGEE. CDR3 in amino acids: CASSVVGGPETQYF. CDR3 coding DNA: TGTGCCAGCAGCGTAGTTGGAGGGCCGGAGACCCAGTACTTC.